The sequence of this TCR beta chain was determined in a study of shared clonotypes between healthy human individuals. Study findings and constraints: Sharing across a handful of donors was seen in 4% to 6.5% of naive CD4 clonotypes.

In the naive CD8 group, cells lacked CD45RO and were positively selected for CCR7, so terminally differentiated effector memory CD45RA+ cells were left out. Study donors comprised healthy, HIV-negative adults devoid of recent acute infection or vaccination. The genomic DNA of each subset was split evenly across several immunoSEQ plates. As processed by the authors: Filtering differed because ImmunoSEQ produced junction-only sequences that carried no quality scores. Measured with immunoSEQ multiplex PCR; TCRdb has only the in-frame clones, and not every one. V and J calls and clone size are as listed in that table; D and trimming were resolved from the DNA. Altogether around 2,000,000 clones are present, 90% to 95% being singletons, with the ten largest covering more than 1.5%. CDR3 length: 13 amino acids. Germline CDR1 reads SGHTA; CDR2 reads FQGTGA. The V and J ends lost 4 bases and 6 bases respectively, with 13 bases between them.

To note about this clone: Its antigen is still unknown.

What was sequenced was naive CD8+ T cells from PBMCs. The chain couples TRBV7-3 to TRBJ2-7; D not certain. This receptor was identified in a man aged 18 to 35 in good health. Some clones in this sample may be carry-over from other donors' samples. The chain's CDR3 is CASSSLNTAEQYF. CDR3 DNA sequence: TGTGCCAGCAGCTCCCTAAACACGGCCGAGCAGTACTTC.